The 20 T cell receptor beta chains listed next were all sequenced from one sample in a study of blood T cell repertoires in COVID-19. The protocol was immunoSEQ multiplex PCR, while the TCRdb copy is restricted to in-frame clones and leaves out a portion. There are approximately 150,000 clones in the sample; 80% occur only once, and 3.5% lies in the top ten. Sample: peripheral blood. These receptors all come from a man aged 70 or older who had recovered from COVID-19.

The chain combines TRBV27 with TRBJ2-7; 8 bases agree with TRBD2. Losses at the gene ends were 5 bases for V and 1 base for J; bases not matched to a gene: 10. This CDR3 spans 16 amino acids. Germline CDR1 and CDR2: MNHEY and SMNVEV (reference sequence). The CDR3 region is CASSPRAGGRSYEQYF. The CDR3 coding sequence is TGTGCCAGCAGTCCAAGGGCGGGAGGTCGATCCTACGAGCAGTACTTC.

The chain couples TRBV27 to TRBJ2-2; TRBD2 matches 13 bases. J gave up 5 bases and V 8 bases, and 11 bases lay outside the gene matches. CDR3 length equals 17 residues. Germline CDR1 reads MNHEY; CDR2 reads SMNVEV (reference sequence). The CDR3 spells CASPFRTSGSCTGELFF. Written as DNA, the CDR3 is TGTGCCAGCCCTTTCCGGACTAGCGGGAGTTGTACCGGGGAGCTGTTTTTT.

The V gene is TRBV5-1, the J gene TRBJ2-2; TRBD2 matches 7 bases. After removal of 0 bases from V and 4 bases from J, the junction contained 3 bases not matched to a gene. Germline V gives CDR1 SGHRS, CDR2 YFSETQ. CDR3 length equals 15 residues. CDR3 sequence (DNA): TGCGCCAGCAGCTTGGGACTAGCAGGCACCGGGGAGCTGTTTTTT. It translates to CASSLGLAGTGELFF.

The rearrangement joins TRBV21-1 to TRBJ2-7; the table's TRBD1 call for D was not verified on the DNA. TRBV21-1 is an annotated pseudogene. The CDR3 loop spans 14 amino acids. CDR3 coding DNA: TGTGCCAGCCGTTTCAGTAAACAGGGGTACGAGCAGTACTTC. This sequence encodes CASRFSKQGYEQYF.

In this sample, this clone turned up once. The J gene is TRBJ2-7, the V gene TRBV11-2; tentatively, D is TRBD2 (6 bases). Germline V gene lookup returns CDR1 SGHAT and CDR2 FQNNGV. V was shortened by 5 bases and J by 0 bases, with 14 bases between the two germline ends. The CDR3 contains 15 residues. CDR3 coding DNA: TGTGCCAGCAGCACAGCGGGCGAGTACTCCTACGAGCAGTACTTC. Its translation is CASSTAGEYSYEQYF. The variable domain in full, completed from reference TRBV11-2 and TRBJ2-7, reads EAGVAQSPRYKIIEKRQSVAFWCNPISGHATLYWYQQILGQGPKLLIQFQNNGVVDDSQLPKDRFSAERLKGVDSTLKIQPAKLEDSAVYLCASSTAGEYSYEQYFGPGTRLTVT.

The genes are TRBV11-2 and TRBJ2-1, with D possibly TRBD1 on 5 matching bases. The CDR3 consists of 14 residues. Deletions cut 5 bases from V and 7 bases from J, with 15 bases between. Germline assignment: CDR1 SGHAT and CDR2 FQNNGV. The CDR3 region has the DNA TGTGCCAGCAGCGCCAGGGCCTCGGGTAATGAGCAGTTCTTC. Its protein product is CASSARASGNEQFF.

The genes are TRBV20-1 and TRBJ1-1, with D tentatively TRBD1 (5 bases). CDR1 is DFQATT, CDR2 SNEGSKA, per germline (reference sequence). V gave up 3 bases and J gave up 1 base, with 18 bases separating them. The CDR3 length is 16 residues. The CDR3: CSASDNSAQGNTEAFF. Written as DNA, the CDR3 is TGCAGTGCTAGTGACAACTCCGCTCAGGGGAACACTGAAGCTTTCTTT.

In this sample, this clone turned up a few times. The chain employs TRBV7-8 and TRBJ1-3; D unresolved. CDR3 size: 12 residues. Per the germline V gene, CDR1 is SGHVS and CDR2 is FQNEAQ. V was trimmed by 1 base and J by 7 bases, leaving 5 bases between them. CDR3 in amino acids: CASSLVGNTIYF. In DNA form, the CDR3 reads TGTGCCAGCAGCTTAGTCGGGAACACCATATATTTT.

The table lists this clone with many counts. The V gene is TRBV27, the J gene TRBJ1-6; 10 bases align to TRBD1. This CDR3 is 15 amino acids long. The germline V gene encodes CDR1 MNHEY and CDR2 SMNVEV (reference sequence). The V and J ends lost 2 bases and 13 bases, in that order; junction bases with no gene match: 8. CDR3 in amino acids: CASSLRQGALIPLHF. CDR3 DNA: TGTGCCAGCAGTTTAAGACAGGGGGCGCTTATCCCCCTCCACTTT.

DNA for the CDR3: TGTGCCAGCAGCTTCGGTCGCTCTGGAAACACCATATATTTT. As protein: CASSFGRSGNTIYF. V and J are TRBV11-2 and TRBJ1-3; no reliable D call. V was clipped by 3 bases and J by 0 bases, with 6 bases between them. Germline V gene sequence: CDR1 SGHAT, CDR2 FQNNGV. CDR3 length: 14 amino acids.

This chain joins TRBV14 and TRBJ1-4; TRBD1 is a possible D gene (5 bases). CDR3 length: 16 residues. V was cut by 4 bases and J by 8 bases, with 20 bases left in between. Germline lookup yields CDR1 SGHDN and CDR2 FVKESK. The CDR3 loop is CASSRTSEGIVEKLFF. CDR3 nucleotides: TGTGCCAGCAGCCGGACAAGTGAAGGGATTGTGGAAAAACTGTTTTTT.

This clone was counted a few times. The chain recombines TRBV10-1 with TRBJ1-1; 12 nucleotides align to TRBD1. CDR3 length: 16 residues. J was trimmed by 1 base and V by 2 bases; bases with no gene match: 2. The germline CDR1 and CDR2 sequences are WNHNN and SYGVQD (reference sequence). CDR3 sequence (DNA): TGCGCCAGCAGTGAGGGGACAGGGGGCGCGAACACTGAAGCTTTCTTT. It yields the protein CASSEGTGGANTEAFF.

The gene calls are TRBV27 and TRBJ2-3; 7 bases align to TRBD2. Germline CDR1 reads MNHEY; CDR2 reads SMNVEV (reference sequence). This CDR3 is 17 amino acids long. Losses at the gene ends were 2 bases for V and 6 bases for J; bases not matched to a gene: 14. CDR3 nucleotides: TGTGCCAGCAGTTTAGGCGCTTGGGGCGGGAGAGGGGATACGCAGTATTTT. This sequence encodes CASSLGAWGGRGDTQYF.

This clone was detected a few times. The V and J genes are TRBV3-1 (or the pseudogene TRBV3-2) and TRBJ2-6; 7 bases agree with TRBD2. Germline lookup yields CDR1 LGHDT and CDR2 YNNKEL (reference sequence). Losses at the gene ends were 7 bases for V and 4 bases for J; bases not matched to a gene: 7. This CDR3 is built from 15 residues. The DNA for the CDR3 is TGTGCCAGCACCACGGGGGGTACGGGGGCCAACGTCCTGACTTTC. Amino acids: CASTTGGTGANVLTF.

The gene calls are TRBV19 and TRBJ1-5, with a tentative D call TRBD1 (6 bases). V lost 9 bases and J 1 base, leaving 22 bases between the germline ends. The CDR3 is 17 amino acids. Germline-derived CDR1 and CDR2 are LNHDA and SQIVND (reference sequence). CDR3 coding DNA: TGTGCCAGCCACCACGGGGGGCAGGGCCGAAGCAATCAGCCCCAGCATTTT. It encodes CASHHGGQGRSNQPQHF.

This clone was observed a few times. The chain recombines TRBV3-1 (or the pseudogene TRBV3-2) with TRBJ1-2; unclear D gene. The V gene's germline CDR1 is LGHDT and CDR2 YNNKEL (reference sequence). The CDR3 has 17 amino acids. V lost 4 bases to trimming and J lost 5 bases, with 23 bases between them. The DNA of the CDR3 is TGTGCCAGCAGCCCACCCCTTTACAGTGCGAGAGTTTATGGCTACACCTTC. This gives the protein CASSPPLYSARVYGYTF.

CDR3: CASGTPLTSGMLYF. The CDR3 nucleotides are TGTGCTAGTGGCACCCCCCTGACTAGCGGTATGTTGTACTTC. The chain has TRBV12-5 and TRBJ2-7; 9 bases are shared with TRBD2. Losses at the gene ends were 6 bases for V and 12 bases for J; bases not matched to a gene: 15. CDR3 length: 14 residues. Germline-derived CDR1 and CDR2 are LGHNT and FRNRAP. The complete variable domain, with remaining parts taken from reference TRBV12-5 and TRBJ2-7, reads DARVTQTPRHKVTEMGQEVTMRCQPILGHNTVFWYRQTMMQGLELLAYFRNRAPLDDSGMPKDRFSAEMPDATLATLKIQPSEPRDSAVYFCASGTPLTSGMLYFGPGTRLTVT.

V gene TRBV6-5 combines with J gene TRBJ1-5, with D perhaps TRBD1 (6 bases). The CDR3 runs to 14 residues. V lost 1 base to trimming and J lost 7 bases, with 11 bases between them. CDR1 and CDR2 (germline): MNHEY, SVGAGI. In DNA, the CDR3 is TGTGCCAGCAGTTACTACAGGGAAGGGCAGCCCCAGCATTTT. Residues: CASSYYREGQPQHF.

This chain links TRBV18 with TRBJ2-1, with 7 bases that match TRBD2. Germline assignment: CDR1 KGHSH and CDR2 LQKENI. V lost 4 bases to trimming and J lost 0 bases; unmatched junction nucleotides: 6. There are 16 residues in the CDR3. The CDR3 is CASSLASGSSYNEQFF. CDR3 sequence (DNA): TGTGCCAGCTCACTGGCTAGCGGAAGCTCCTACAATGAGCAGTTCTTC.

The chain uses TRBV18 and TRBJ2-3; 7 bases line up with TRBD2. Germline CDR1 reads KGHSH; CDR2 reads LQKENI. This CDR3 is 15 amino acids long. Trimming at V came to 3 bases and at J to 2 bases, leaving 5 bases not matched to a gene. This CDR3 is CASSPSLASTDTQYF. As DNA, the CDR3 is TGTGCCAGCTCACCTTCACTAGCGTCCACAGATACGCAGTATTTT. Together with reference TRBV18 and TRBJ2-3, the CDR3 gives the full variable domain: NAGVMQNPRHLVRRRGQEARLRCSPMKGHSHVYWYRQLPEEGLKFMVYLQKENIIDESGMPKERFSAEFPKEGPSILRIQQVVRGDSAAYFCASSPSLASTDTQYFGPGTRLTVL.